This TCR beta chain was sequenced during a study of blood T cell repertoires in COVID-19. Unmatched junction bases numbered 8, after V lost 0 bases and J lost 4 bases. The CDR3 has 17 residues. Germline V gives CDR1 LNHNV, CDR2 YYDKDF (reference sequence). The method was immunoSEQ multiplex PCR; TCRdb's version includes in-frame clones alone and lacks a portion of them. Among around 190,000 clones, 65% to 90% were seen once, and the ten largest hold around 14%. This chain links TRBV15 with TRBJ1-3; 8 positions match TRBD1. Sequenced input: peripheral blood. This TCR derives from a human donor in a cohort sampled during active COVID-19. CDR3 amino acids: CATSRDRGRGFGNTIYF. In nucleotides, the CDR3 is TGTGCCACCAGCAGAGACAGGGGGCGCGGATTCGGAAACACCATATATTTT. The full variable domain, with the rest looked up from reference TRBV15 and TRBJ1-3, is DAMVIQNPRYQVTQFGKPVTLSCSQTLNHNVMYWYQQKSSQAPKLLFHYYDKDFNNEADTPDNFQSRRPNTSFCFLDIRSPGLGDTAMYLCATSRDRGRGFGNTIYFGEGSWLTVV.